Following are 21 T cell receptor beta chains from one sample sequenced in a study of blood T cell repertoires in COVID-19. Sequencing used immunoSEQ multiplex PCR; TCRdb keeps in-frame clones, though not all of them. The repertoire has about 300,000 clones, roughly nine tenths of them found once; the top ten carry 1.5% to 2%. The material sequenced was peripheral blood. Source of these receptors: a woman aged 25 to 39 with COVID-19, enrolled during active disease.

V usage is TRBV7-2 and J usage is TRBJ2-7; D possibly corresponds to TRBD2 (5 bases). The CDR3 consists of 14 residues. Trimming took off 5 bases at V and 0 bases at J, with 11 bases between the two ends. Germline V gene sequence: CDR1 SGHTA, CDR2 FQGNSA. CDR3 DNA: TGTGCCAGCAGCGCCGGGGTTCCCTCCTACGAGCAGTACGTC. This sequence encodes CASSAGVPSYEQYV.

V usage is TRBV5-4 and J usage is TRBJ1-1; TRBD1 agrees at 7 bases. With 4 bases clipped from V and 4 bases from J, the junction kept 13 bases outside the gene matches. The CDR3 spans 16 residues. Germline V gene data show CDR1 as SGHNT and CDR2 as YYREEE (reference sequence). The CDR3 sequence: CASSPFVRGGRTEAFF. The CDR3, as DNA: TGTGCCAGCAGCCCCTTCGTGAGAGGGGGCCGCACTGAAGCTTTCTTT.

The rearrangement uses TRBV5-6 and TRBJ1-3; a possible D gene is TRBD1 (6 bases). Germline CDR1 is SGHDT and CDR2 is YYEEEE. The CDR3 has 15 amino acids. V lost 4 bases, J lost 0 bases, and 11 bases lay in between. For the CDR3, the DNA is TGTGCCAGCAGCCCCGGACAGAACTCTGGAAACACCATATATTTT. Translation gives CASSPGQNSGNTIYF.

The rearrangement uses TRBV5-1 and TRBJ2-1; a weak D match, TRBD2 (6 bases). V lost 3 bases and J 0 bases, leaving 13 bases between the germline ends. The CDR3 contains 16 residues. Germline values: CDR1 SGHRS, CDR2 YFSETQ. CDR3 protein: CASSSEVTSSYNEQFF. CDR3 DNA sequence: TGCGCCAGCAGCTCAGAGGTGACTAGCTCCTACAATGAGCAGTTCTTC.

This sequence joins TRBV11-3 and TRBJ1-1, with 10 nucleotides matching TRBD1. CDR1 SGHNT and CDR2 YENEEA come from the germline V gene. The length of the CDR3 is 15 residues. V shed 5 bases and J 5 bases; nucleotides not matched to a gene: 8. Written as DNA, the CDR3 is TGTGCCAGCAGCCCGAGACAGGGGGCGTGGACTGAAGCTTTCTTT. Its protein product is CASSPRQGAWTEAFF. The whole variable domain, filled in from reference TRBV11-3 and TRBJ1-1, reads EAGVVQSPRYKIIEKKQPVAFWCNPISGHNTLYWYLQNLGQGPELLIRYENEEAVDDSQLPKDRFSAERLKGVDSTLKIQPAELGDSAVYLCASSPRQGAWTEAFFGQGTRLTVV.

V and J are TRBV2 and TRBJ2-1; possibly TRBD2 for D (5 bases). Per germline, CDR1 SNHLY and CDR2 FYNNEI. V dropped 7 bases and J dropped 1 base, with 11 bases sitting between them. CDR3 length: 14 amino acids. As DNA, the CDR3 is TGTGCCAGCAAGCGGTCTAATTCCTACAATGAGCAGTTCTTC. It translates to CASKRSNSYNEQFF. Looking up the rest from reference TRBV2 and TRBJ2-1 gives the full variable domain: EPEVTQTPSHQVTQMGQEVILRCVPISNHLYFYWYRQILGQKVEFLVSFYNNEISEKSEIFDDQFSVERPDGSNFTLKIRSTKLEDSAMYFCASKRSNSYNEQFFGPGTRLTVL.

The CDR3 DNA sequence: TGTGCCAGCAGCGTAAAGGCGGGACAGGGGATGACTGAAGCTTTCTTT. It encodes CASSVKAGQGMTEAFF. The V and J genes are TRBV9 and TRBJ1-1; 10 bases agree with TRBD1. Germline assignment: CDR1 SGDLS and CDR2 YYNGEE. V shed 1 base, J shed 5 bases, and the junction held 8 bases outside the gene matches. This CDR3 contains 16 residues. Looking up the rest from reference TRBV9 and TRBJ1-1 gives the full variable domain: DSGVTQTPKHLITATGQRVTLRCSPRSGDLSVYWYQQSLDQGLQFLIQYYNGEERAKGNILERFSAQQFPDLHSELNLSSLELGDSALYFCASSVKAGQGMTEAFFGQGTRLTVV.

The J gene is TRBJ2-3, the V gene TRBV5-1, with 7 bases that match TRBD2. The CDR3 length is 14 residues. The J segment lost 1 base and the V segment lost 4 bases, leaving 3 bases of the junction unmatched. CDR1 SGHRS and CDR2 YFSETQ come from the germline V gene. CDR3 region: CASSRGLRTDTQYF. The CDR3, as DNA: TGCGCCAGCAGCCGGGGACTACGCACAGATACGCAGTATTTT.

The gene calls are TRBV7-2 and TRBJ1-2, with TRBD1 identical over 7 bases. Germline V gene sequence: CDR1 SGHTA, CDR2 FQGNSA. V dropped 10 bases and J dropped 6; count of bases not matched to a gene: 14. CDR3 size: 14 residues. This CDR3 reads CATSTSGTDNGYTF. The CDR3 DNA sequence: TGTGCCACTTCGACCTCCGGGACAGATAATGGCTACACCTTC. Complete variable domain (other parts from reference TRBV7-2 and TRBJ1-2): GAGVSQSPSNKVTEKGKDVELRCDPISGHTALYWYRQSLGQGLEFLIYFQGNSAPDKSGLPSDRFSAERTGGSVSTLTIQRTQQEDSAVYLCATSTSGTDNGYTFGSGTRLTVV.

This clone appeared once. The chain combines TRBV2 with TRBJ1-4; TRBD1 might be the D (6 bases). There are 16 residues in the CDR3. Trimming shortened V by 6 bases and J by 8 bases, and 22 bases separated the two germline ends. CDR1 is SNHLY, CDR2 FYNNEI, per germline. The CDR3 loop is CASRGVQDRTGEKLFF. The CDR3 nucleotides are TGTGCCAGCAGGGGGGTTCAAGACAGGACGGGGGAAAAACTGTTTTTT.

The rearrangement links TRBV7-8 to TRBJ1-2; no clear D. Trimming shortened V by 3 bases and J by 13 bases, and 12 bases separated the two germline ends. The CDR3 is 11 amino acids. Germline-derived CDR1 and CDR2 are SGHVS and FQNEAQ. CDR3 residues: CASSLNQVFTF. The DNA of the CDR3 is TGTGCCAGCAGCTTGAACCAGGTTTTCACCTTC.

The chain has TRBV5-5 and TRBJ1-1; D may be TRBD1 (6 bases). Germline CDR1 is SGHKS and CDR2 is YYEKEE (reference sequence). This CDR3 region has 15 residues. The ends were cut back, 4 bases at V and 5 bases at J, with 18 bases in the middle. Here the CDR3 reads CASSPRAGVGTEAFF. CDR3 DNA sequence: TGTGCCAGCAGCCCGAGGGCAGGGGTGGGAACTGAAGCTTTCTTT.

This rearrangement joins TRBV2 to TRBJ1-6; D gene unclear. The V gene lost 4 bases and the J gene lost 3 bases, with 10 bases spanning the gap. CDR3 length: 15 amino acids. Germline CDR1 is SNHLY and CDR2 is FYNNEI. CDR3 sequence (DNA): TGTGCCAGCAGTGGGACGGGAAGCTATAATTCACCCCTCCACTTT. Translation: CASSGTGSYNSPLHF.

The CDR3 nucleotides read TGTGCCAGCAGCACCTCTCTGCATGGGGGGTCACCCCTCCACTTT. It encodes CASSTSLHGGSPLHF. The rearrangement links TRBV7-2 to TRBJ1-6; tentative D call: TRBD1 (5 bases). Germline CDR1 reads SGHTA; CDR2 reads FQGNSA. The CDR3 runs 15 residues. Trimming stripped 5 bases from V and 10 bases from J, with 18 bases between. The full variable domain, its missing parts supplied by reference TRBV7-2 and TRBJ1-6, is GAGVSQSPSNKVTEKGKDVELRCDPISGHTALYWYRQSLGQGLEFLIYFQGNSAPDKSGLPSDRFSAERTGGSVSTLTIQRTQQEDSAVYLCASSTSLHGGSPLHFGNGTRLTVT.

The gene calls are TRBV2 and TRBJ1-2; unclear D gene. CDR1 SNHLY and CDR2 FYNNEI come from the germline V gene. The V end lost 1 base, the J end lost 8 bases, and 8 bases lay between the germline ends. CDR3 length: 12 residues. The CDR3 DNA follows: TGTGCCAGCAGTGAAGGGAGCGGAGGCTACACCTTC. It is translated as CASSEGSGGYTF.

The sample holds one count of this clone. The rearrangement joins TRBV11-2 to TRBJ2-3; 8 nucleotides line up with TRBD2. The ends lost 7 bases at V and 4 bases at J; junction bases unmatched: 7. Germline assignment: CDR1 SGHAT and CDR2 FQNNGV. CDR3 size: 14 residues. Here the CDR3 reads CASTLLLAADTQYF. CDR3 in DNA: TGTGCCAGCACGCTCCTACTAGCGGCAGATACGCAGTATTTT.

In its sample, this clone was seen once. V is TRBV5-5 and J is TRBJ2-2; a possible D gene is TRBD1 (5 bases). This CDR3 has 15 amino acids. V lost 2 bases to trimming and J lost 0 bases, with 8 bases between them. The germline gives CDR1 SGHKS, CDR2 YYEKEE (reference sequence). CDR3 protein: CASSFYRSNTGELFF. In DNA form, the CDR3 reads TGTGCCAGCAGCTTCTACAGGTCGAACACCGGGGAGCTGTTTTTT.

This clone appeared once. The rearrangement links TRBV9 to TRBJ2-7, with 8 positions matching TRBD2. In germline, CDR1 is SGDLS, CDR2 YYNGEE. V shed 1 base, J shed 4 bases, and the junction held 7 bases outside the gene matches. The CDR3 sequence is 15 residues long. The CDR3 protein is CASSVLAGGPYEQYF. The CDR3 coding sequence is TGTGCCAGCAGCGTATTGGCGGGGGGACCTTACGAGCAGTACTTC.

The chain recombines TRBV30 with TRBJ1-1; maybe TRBD1 (5 bases). CDR1 is GTSNPN and CDR2 is SVGIG in the germline V gene (reference sequence). This CDR3 is 14 amino acids long. The V end was cut by 6 bases, the J end by 0 bases, with 14 bases between. CDR3 amino acids: CACVRQFMNTEAFF. The CDR3 nucleotides read TGTGCCTGCGTAAGACAGTTCATGAACACTGAAGCTTTCTTT. Using reference TRBV30 and TRBJ1-1 for the parts outside the CDR3, the full variable domain is SQTIHQWPATLVQPVGSPLSLECTVEGTSNPNLYWYRQAAGRGLQLLFYSVGIGQISSEVPQNLSASRPQDRQFILSSKKLLLSDSGFYLCACVRQFMNTEAFFGQGTRLTVV.

This clone was recorded only once. The rearrangement links TRBV2 to TRBJ2-7; possible D gene TRBD1, 5 bases. The CDR3 loop spans 12 amino acids. Trimming took 7 bases from V and 5 from J, leaving 12 bases between them. Germline V gene sequence: CDR1 SNHLY, CDR2 FYNNEI. The CDR3 spells CASKEQGDEQYV. The CDR3 DNA reads TGTGCCAGCAAGGAGCAGGGTGACGAGCAGTACGTC.

This clone is a singleton in its sample. The genes are TRBV3-1 (or the pseudogene TRBV3-2) and TRBJ1-4; weak D call: TRBD1 (5 bases). The CDR3 is 15 amino acids. V gave up 1 base and J gave up 1 base, with 7 bases separating them. The germline gives CDR1 LGHDT, CDR2 YNNKEL (reference sequence). The CDR3 coding sequence is TGTGCCAGCAGCCAAGCCCAGGGAACTAATGAAAAACTGTTTTTT. This encodes CASSQAQGTNEKLFF.